The entry below gives a single TCR beta chain sequence along with its context. Its antigen is unknown. Vbeta (60) and Jbeta (13) primers were used in the PCR. Here immunoSEQ multiplex PCR was the method, and the copy in TCRdb shows in-frame clones only, minus some. This sample yields about 130,000 clones, of which around 74% are seen a single time; 5.5% to 8% belongs to the top ten. The data stem from a study of cytomegalovirus exposure and HLA in healthy donors. General study points: Differences between HLA loci emerged in a later analysis of TCR association rates, with DRB1 most and HLA-C fewest.

The V gene's germline CDR1 is MNHNS and CDR2 SASEGT. The CDR3 length is 14 residues. The V and J ends lost 6 bases and 4 bases, in that order; junction bases with no gene match: 5. This receptor was identified in a male donor in good health and CMV-seronegative. The material sequenced was PBMCs. This chain links TRBV6-1 with TRBJ1-5; 8 bases are a match to TRBD1. CDR3 residues: CASSGQGNNQPQHF. The CDR3 DNA reads TGTGCCAGCAGCGGACAGGGAAATAATCAGCCCCAGCATTTT.